This record looks at one TCR beta chain sequence and its context. The antigen remains unidentified. The data are from a study of cytomegalovirus exposure and HLA in healthy donors. Study information: About 85 million unique TCRs from HLA-typed donors were held in an early release of data.

A multiplex PCR was run with 60 Vbeta primers and 13 Jbeta primers. Sequencing used immunoSEQ multiplex PCR; TCRdb keeps in-frame clones, though not all of them. The table for this sample gives about 200,000 clones. Study-level findings and limits: The classifier was said to identify cytomegalovirus status with high specificity and sensitivity.

Input material: PBMCs. The origin of this receptor is a girl aged 2 to 9 in good health and CMV-seropositive.

CDR3 in amino acids: CASSLARQGLYGYTF. The DNA of the CDR3 is TGTGCCAGCAGCTTGGCCCGGCAGGGGCTATATGGCTACACCTTC. The chain links TRBV5-4 to TRBJ1-2; D is perhaps TRBD1 (6 bases). The germline gives CDR1 SGHNT, CDR2 YYREEE (reference sequence). The V end was cut by 0 bases, the J end by 5 bases, with 14 bases between. This CDR3 spans 15 amino acids.